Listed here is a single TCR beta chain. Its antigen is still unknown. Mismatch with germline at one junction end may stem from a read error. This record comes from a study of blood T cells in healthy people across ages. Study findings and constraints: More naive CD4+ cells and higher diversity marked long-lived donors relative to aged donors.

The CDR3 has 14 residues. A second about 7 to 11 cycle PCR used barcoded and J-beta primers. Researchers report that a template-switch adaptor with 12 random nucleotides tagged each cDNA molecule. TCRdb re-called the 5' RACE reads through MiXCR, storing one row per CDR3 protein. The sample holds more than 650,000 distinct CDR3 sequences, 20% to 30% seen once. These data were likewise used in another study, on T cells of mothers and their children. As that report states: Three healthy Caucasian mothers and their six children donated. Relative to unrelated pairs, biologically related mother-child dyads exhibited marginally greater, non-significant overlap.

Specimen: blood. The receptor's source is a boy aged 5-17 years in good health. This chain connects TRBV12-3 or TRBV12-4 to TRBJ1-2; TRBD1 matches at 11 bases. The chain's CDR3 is CASSGQGADYGYTF. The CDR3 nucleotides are TGCGCCAGCAGCGGACAGGGGGCGGACTATGGCTACACCTTC.